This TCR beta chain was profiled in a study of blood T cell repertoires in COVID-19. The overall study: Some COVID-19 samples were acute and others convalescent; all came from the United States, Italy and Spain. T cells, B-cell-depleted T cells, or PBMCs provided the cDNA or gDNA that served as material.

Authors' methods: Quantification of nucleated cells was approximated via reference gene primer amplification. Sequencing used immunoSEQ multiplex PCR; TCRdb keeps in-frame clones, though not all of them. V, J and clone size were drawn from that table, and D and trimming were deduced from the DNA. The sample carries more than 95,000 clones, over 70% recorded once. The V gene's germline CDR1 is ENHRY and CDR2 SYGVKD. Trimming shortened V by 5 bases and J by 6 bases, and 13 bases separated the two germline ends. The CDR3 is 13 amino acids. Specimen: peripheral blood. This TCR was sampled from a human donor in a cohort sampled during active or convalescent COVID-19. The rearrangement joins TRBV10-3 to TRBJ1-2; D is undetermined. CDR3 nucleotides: TGTGCCATCAGTTTCGGCGGGTATGATGGCTACACCTTC. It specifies CAISFGGYDGYTF.